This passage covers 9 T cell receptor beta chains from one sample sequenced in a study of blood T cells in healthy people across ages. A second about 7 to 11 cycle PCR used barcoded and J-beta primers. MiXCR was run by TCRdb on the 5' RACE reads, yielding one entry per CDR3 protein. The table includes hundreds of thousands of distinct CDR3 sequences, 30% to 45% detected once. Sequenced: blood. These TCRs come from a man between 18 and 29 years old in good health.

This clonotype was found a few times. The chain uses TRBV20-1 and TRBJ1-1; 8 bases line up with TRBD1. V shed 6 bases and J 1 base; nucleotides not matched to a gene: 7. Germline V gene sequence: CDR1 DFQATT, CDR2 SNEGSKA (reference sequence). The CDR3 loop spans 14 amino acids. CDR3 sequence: CSAVTGTGNTEAFF. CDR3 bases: TGCAGTGCAGTTACCGGGACAGGGAACACTGAAGCTTTCTTT.

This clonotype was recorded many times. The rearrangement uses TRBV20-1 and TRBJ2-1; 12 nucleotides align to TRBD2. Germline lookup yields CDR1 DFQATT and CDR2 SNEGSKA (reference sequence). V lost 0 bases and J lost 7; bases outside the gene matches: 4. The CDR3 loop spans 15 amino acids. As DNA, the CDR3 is TGCAGTGCTAGAGAATCTAGCGGGGGGGCAAATGAGCAGTTCTTC. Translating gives CSARESSGGANEQFF.

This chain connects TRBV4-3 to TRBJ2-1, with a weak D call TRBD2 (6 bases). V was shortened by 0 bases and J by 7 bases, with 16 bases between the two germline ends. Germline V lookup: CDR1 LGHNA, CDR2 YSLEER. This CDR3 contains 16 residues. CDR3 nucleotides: TGCGCCAGCAGCCAAGATAGGGCGGGGTCTGGGAATGAGCAGTTCTTC. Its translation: CASSQDRAGSGNEQFF.

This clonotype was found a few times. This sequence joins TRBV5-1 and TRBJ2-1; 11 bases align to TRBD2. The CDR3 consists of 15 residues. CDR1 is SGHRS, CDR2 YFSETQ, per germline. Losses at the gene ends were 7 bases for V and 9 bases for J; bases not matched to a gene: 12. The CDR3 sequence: CASRTLAGGGGEQFF. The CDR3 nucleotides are TGCGCCAGCCGAACCCTAGCGGGGGGCGGGGGTGAGCAGTTCTTC.

The CDR3 bases are TGTGCCACTTCGACCGGGGGAAAACCCAATGAGCAGTTCTTC. This codes for CATSTGGKPNEQFF. The V call is TRBV24-1, the J call TRBJ2-1, with D maybe TRBD2 (6 bases). Trimming took 10 bases from V and 6 from J, leaving 18 bases between them. The CDR3 runs to 14 residues. Germline V gene data show CDR1 as KGHDR and CDR2 as SFDVKD.

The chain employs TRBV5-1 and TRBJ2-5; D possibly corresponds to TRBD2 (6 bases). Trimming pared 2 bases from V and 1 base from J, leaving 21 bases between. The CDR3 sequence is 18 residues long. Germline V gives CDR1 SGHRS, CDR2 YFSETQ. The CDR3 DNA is TGCGCCAGCAGCTTAAGAAGCGGGCACGGATACATCCAAGAGACCCAGTACTTC. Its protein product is CASSLRSGHGYIQETQYF. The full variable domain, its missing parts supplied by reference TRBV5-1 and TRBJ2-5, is KAGVTQTPRYLIKTRGQQVTLSCSPISGHRSVSWYQQTPGQGLQFLFEYFSETQRNKGNFPGRFSGRQFSNSRSEMNVSTLELGDSALYLCASSLRSGHGYIQETQYFGPGTRLLVL.

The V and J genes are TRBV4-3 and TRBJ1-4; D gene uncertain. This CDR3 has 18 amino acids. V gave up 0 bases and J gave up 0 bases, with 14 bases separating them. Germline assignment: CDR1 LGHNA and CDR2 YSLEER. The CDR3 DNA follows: TGCGCCAGCAGCCAAGATTACCCGACGGTTGCAACTAATGAAAAACTGTTTTTT. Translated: CASSQDYPTVATNEKLFF.

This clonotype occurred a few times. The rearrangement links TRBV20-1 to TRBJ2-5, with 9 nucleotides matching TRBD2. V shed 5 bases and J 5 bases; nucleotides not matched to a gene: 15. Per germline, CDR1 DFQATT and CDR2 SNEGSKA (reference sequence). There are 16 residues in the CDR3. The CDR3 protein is CSAPLGGGASLETQYF. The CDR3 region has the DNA TGCAGTGCTCCCCTAGGCGGGGGGGCCAGTCTGGAGACCCAGTACTTC.

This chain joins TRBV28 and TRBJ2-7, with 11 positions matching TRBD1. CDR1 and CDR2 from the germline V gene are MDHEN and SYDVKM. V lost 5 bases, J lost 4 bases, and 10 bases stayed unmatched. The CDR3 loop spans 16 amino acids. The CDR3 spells CASSPPPGQGEYEQYF. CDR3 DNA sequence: TGTGCCAGCAGTCCGCCCCCGGGACAGGGGGAATACGAGCAGTACTTC.